The rows below give T cell receptor beta chains drawn from one sample of a study of CD8 T cells in Susac syndrome. TCRdb re-analysed the immunoSEQ multiplex PCR reads in MiXCR, keeping a single row per CDR3 protein. The data contain about 130,000 distinct CDR3 sequences, 85% to 95% of them seen just once; the ten biggest clones take up about 0.18%. The specimen sequenced was CD8+ T cells from PBMCs. Receptors originate from a human donor with Susac syndrome. The CDR3 runs from the conserved cysteine through the conserved F or W. The D gene is left open where the match is weak. Clone size is not always given. Where it is, it says once, few, many or a class for expanded clones.

clone_size | d_call | j_call | v_call | cdr3_aa | cdr3_nt
. | TRBD2 | TRBJ2-1 | TRBV24-1 | CATQGLADNEQFF | TGTGCCACGCAGGGACTAGCGGACAATGAGCAGTTCTTC
. | . | TRBJ2-3 | TRBV28 | CASSFVSGEGDTQYF | TGTGCCAGCAGTTTTGTCTCGGGAGAGGGAGATACGCAGTATTTT
. | . | TRBJ2-2 | TRBV6-5 | CASSYPTDRTLRGTGELFF | TGTGCCAGCAGTTACCCTACCGACAGGACACTTCGCGGCACCGGGGAGCTGTTTTTT
. | . | TRBJ1-5 | TRBV20-1 | CSAPGGENNQPQHF | TGCAGTGCCCCCGGGGGGGAGAACAATCAGCCCCAGCATTTT
. | . | TRBJ2-2 | TRBV6-1 | CASSFTVGLNRGELFF | TGTGCCAGCAGCTTCACCGTAGGCCTAAATAGGGGGGAGCTGTTTTTT
. | TRBD2 | TRBJ2-1 | TRBV27 | CASSFSGSSYNEQFF | TGTGCCAGCAGTTTTAGCGGGTCCTCCTACAATGAGCAGTTCTTC
. | . | TRBJ2-2 | TRBV20-1 | CSAGSQAGELFF | TGCAGTGCCGGGTCTCAGGCCGGGGAGCTGTTTTTT
once | TRBD1 | TRBJ2-1 | TRBV5-4 | CASSPPGQNNEQFF | TGTGCCAGCAGCCCACCGGGACAGAACAATGAGCAGTTCTTC
. | TRBD2 | TRBJ2-2 | TRBV9 | CASSVVSGRTNTGELFF | TGTGCCAGCAGCGTAGTTAGCGGGAGGACAAACACCGGGGAGCTGTTTTTT
. | TRBD1 | TRBJ1-1 | TRBV25-1 | CASSELGTGMEAFF | TGTGCCAGCAGTGAATTGGGGACAGGGATGGAAGCTTTCTTT
. | . | TRBJ1-1 | TRBV15 | CATGPRENTEAFF | TGTGCCACAGGCCCGAGGGAGAACACTGAAGCTTTCTTT
. | . | TRBJ2-3 | TRBV24-1 | CATSNWGDTQYF | TGTGCCACCAGTAATTGGGGAGATACGCAGTATTTT
. | . | TRBJ1-2 | TRBV5-6 | CASSPDSYSTGYTF | TGTGCCAGCAGCCCTGATTCCTACTCTACTGGCTACACCTTC
. | TRBD1 | TRBJ2-5 | TRBV27 | CASSPRTGQGETQYF | TGTGCCAGCAGTCCTAGGACAGGGCAGGGAGAGACCCAGTACTTC
. | TRBD1 | TRBJ2-1 | TRBV15 | CATSANAGTGVMWSYNEQFF | TGTGCCACCAGCGCTAACGCCGGGACAGGGGTTATGTGGTCCTACAATGAGCAGTTCTTC
. | . | TRBJ1-5 | TRBV24-1 | CATSYEYNQPQHF | TGTGCCACCAGTTACGAATACAATCAGCCCCAGCATTTT
. | . | TRBJ1-2 | TRBV28 | CASSFRHYGYTF | TGTGCCAGCAGTTTTCGACACTATGGCTACACCTTC
. | . | TRBJ1-1 | TRBV4-1 | CASSLTTGIDTEAFF | TGCGCCAGCAGCCTTACCACAGGGATTGACACTGAAGCTTTCTTT
once | . | TRBJ2-7 | TRBV9 | CASSVDGSAGYEQYF | TGTGCCAGCAGCGTAGATGGGTCCGCGGGGTACGAGCAGTACTTC
. | . | TRBJ2-7 | TRBV14 | CASSPRGRFYEQYF | TGTGCCAGCAGCCCACGGGGCAGATTCTACGAGCAGTACTTC
. | TRBD1 | TRBJ1-1 | TRBV14 | CASSRQGLGTEAFF | TGTGCCAGCAGTCGACAGGGCTTAGGGACTGAAGCTTTCTTT
once | TRBD1 | TRBJ1-1 | TRBV18 | CASSPPQSRDRSGEAFF | TGTGCCAGCTCACCACCACAGTCCCGGGACAGGAGTGGTGAAGCTTTCTTT
. | . | TRBJ2-1 | TRBV28 | CASSSGLPLGNEQFF | TGTGCCAGCAGTTCGGGACTCCCATTGGGGAATGAGCAGTTCTTC
. | . | TRBJ2-1 | TRBV5-1 | CASMPVTGTQQFF | TGCGCCAGCATGCCGGTAACGGGTACACAGCAGTTCTTC
once | . | TRBJ2-7 | TRBV27 | CASSLPMGEQYF | TGTGCCAGCAGCCTCCCTATGGGTGAGCAGTACTTC
. | . | TRBJ2-7 | TRBV4-1 | CASSQEGAMGEQYF | TGCGCCAGCAGCCAAGAGGGGGCAATGGGGGAGCAGTACTTC
. | TRBD1 | TRBJ2-7 | TRBV5-1 | CASSSIDRVSYEQYF | TGCGCCAGCAGCTCCATCGACAGGGTCTCCTACGAGCAGTACTTC
once | . | TRBJ1-4 | TRBV27 | CASRFGEKLFF | TGTGCCAGCAGGTTTGGCGAAAAACTGTTTTTT
. | . | TRBJ2-1 | TRBV29-1 | CLFPGANEQFF | TGTTTGTTTCCAGGGGCCAATGAGCAGTTCTTC
. | TRBD1 | TRBJ2-2 | TRBV7-9 | CASSGQGYTGELFF | TGTGCCAGCAGCGGACAGGGCTACACCGGGGAGCTGTTTTTT
. | TRBD1 | TRBJ1-2 | TRBV2 | CASSTFILTGEDGYTF | TGTGCCAGCAGCACCTTTATTTTGACAGGGGAGGATGGCTACACCTTC
. | . | TRBJ1-1 | TRBV16 | CASSQFSGVGGECFF | TGTGCCAGCAGCCAATTCAGCGGGGTTGGCGGGGAATGCTTCTTT
. | . | TRBJ1-3 | TRBV19 | CASSFSSLSSGNTIYF | TGTGCCAGTAGTTTCTCCAGCCTTTCCTCTGGAAACACCATATATTTT
once | TRBD1 | TRBJ2-7 | TRBV6-5 | CASSYQGAVREQYF | TGTGCCAGCAGTTACCAGGGGGCAGTTCGCGAGCAGTACTTC
. | . | TRBJ2-1 | TRBV4-1 | CASSPLRDSFNYNEQFF | TGCGCCAGCAGCCCCCTTCGGGACTCCTTCAACTACAATGAGCAGTTCTTC
. | . | TRBJ2-5 | TRBV18 | CASSPRAGEQETQYF | TGTGCCAGCTCACCTCGGGCAGGGGAGCAAGAGACCCAGTACTTC
. | . | TRBJ2-1 | TRBV5-1 | CASSLVGWRDNNEQFF | TGCGCCAGCAGCTTGGTGGGCTGGCGGGATAACAATGAGCAGTTCTTC
. | . | TRBJ1-1 | TRBV9 | CASSLRPDGPNTEAFF | TGTGCCAGCAGCCTTCGCCCGGACGGCCCTAACACTGAAGCTTTCTTT
. | TRBD1 | TRBJ1-2 | TRBV5-6 | CASSWGTGPEGYTF | TGTGCCAGCAGCTGGGGGACAGGGCCGGAGGGCTACACCTTC
. | . | TRBJ1-1 | TRBV29-1 | CSVVGGGYEAFF | TGCAGCGTTGTCGGGGGGGGGTATGAAGCTTTCTTT
. | . | TRBJ1-2 | TRBV4-1 | CASSQDMEGLDGYTF | TGCGCCAGCAGCCAAGATATGGAGGGACTTGATGGCTACACCTTC
. | . | TRBJ2-5 | TRBV28 | CASSFGFEPETQYF | TGTGCCAGCAGTTTCGGCTTTGAGCCGGAGACCCAGTACTTC
. | . | TRBJ2-7 | TRBV2 | CASSGDQAVYEQYF | TGTGCCAGCAGTGGTGACCAGGCGGTCTACGAGCAGTACTTC
. | . | TRBJ2-2 | TRBV29-1 | CSVRAPQGTGELFF | TGCAGCGTTCGAGCGCCCCAGGGGACCGGGGAGCTGTTTTTT
. | . | TRBJ1-1 | TRBV19 | CASRRILNTEAFF | TGTGCCAGTAGAAGGATATTGAACACTGAAGCTTTCTTT
. | . | TRBJ2-7 | TRBV7-6 | CASSFGTWAQEQYF | TGTGCCAGCAGCTTTGGGACTTGGGCACAGGAGCAGTACTTC
. | . | TRBJ1-1 | TRBV29-1 | CSVEKNTEAFF | TGCAGCGTTGAAAAGAACACTGAAGCTTTCTTT
. | . | TRBJ1-1 | TRBV2 | CASSVGGDTEAFF | TGTGCCAGCAGTGTCGGCGGGGACACTGAAGCTTTCTTT
. | TRBD1 | TRBJ1-5 | TRBV19 | CASDYGTGEQPQHF | TGTGCCAGTGATTATGGGACAGGCGAACAGCCCCAGCATTTT
. | TRBD2 | TRBJ2-3 | TRBV9 | CASSVHGTSDTDTQYF | TGTGCCAGCAGCGTCCACGGGACTAGCGATACAGATACGCAGTATTTT
. | TRBD2 | TRBJ2-7 | TRBV12-3/TRBV12-4 | CASKQRTPAGGPYEQYF | TGTGCCAGCAAACAACGCACCCCAGCGGGAGGCCCCTACGAGCAGTACTTC
. | . | TRBJ2-3 | TRBV5-6 | CASSARVSTDTQYF | TGTGCCAGCAGCGCGAGGGTTAGCACAGATACGCAGTATTTT
. | . | TRBJ2-7 | TRBV20-1 | CSARDVGYEQYF | TGCAGTGCTAGAGATGTGGGGTACGAGCAGTACTTC
. | . | TRBJ1-1 | TRBV9 | CASSAYPEAFF | TGTGCCAGCAGCGCCTACCCTGAAGCTTTCTTT
. | . | TRBJ2-7 | TRBV6-5 | CASSQDGGEQYF | TGTGCCAGCAGCCAAGATGGGGGCGAGCAGTACTTC